Presented here are 24 T cell receptor beta chains from one specimen sequenced in a study of control samples from healthy donors and cancer patients. Here immunoSEQ multiplex PCR was the method, and the copy in TCRdb shows in-frame clones only, minus some. The profile shows about 110,000 clones, approximately 90% of them singletons. Input material: blood. Source of these receptors: a woman between 45 and 60 years old in good health.

The chain is built from TRBV5-4 and TRBJ2-1, with TRBD2 identical over 7 bases. Trimming cost V 4 bases and J 7 bases; bases outside gene matches: 8. The CDR3 loop spans 14 amino acids. CDR1 and CDR2 from the germline V gene are SGHNT and YYREEE (reference sequence). For the CDR3, the DNA is TGTGCCAGCAGCCCGAGGGGACTACAAAATGAGCAGTTCTTC. Translated, it gives CASSPRGLQNEQFF. Using reference TRBV5-4 and TRBJ2-1 for the parts outside the CDR3, the full variable domain is ETGVTQSPTHLIKTRGQQVTLRCSSQSGHNTVSWYQQALGQGPQFIFQYYREEENGRGNFPPRFSGLQFPNYSSELNVNALELDDSALYLCASSPRGLQNEQFFGPGTRLTVL.

The gene calls are TRBV15 and TRBJ1-2, with D possibly TRBD1 on 6 matching bases. CDR1 is LNHNV and CDR2 is YYDKDF in the germline V gene (reference sequence). Trimming removed 3 bases from V and 2 bases from J, with 13 bases in between. The CDR3 has 15 residues. The CDR3 DNA follows: TGTGCCACCAGCAGGCCAGGACAGAAGAACTATGGCTACACCTTC. It is translated as CATSRPGQKNYGYTF.

There are a few counts of this clone. This chain uses TRBV27 with TRBJ1-1, with TRBD1 matching over 10 bases. After removal of 6 bases from V and 4 bases from J, the junction contained 8 bases not matched to a gene. The germline V gene has CDR1 MNHEY and CDR2 SMNVEV (reference sequence). There are 15 residues in the CDR3. As DNA, the CDR3 is TGTGCCAGCAGCCCTAGACAGGGGGCTGGCACTGAAGCTTTCTTT. Its translation is CASSPRQGAGTEAFF.

The gene calls are TRBV19 and TRBJ2-3; 7 bases are a match to TRBD1. The CDR3 has 14 residues. V gave up 6 bases and J gave up 2 bases; unmatched junction bases: 5. Per the germline V gene, CDR1 is LNHDA and CDR2 is SQIVND (reference sequence). The CDR3 spells CASSTDRHTDTQYF. DNA for the CDR3: TGTGCCAGTAGCACGGACAGGCACACAGATACGCAGTATTTT. The full variable domain, completed using reference TRBV19 and TRBJ2-3, is DGGITQSPKYLFRKEGQNVTLSCEQNLNHDAMYWYRQDPGQGLRLIYYSQIVNDFQKGDIAEGYSVSREKKESFPLTVTSAQKNPTAFYLCASSTDRHTDTQYFGPGTRLTVL.

This chain uses TRBV29-1 with TRBJ2-7, with D uncertain. This CDR3 comprises 11 residues. V lost 4 bases and J 2 bases, leaving 6 bases between the germline ends. CDR1 SQVTM and CDR2 ANQGSEA come from the germline V gene. CDR3 sequence reads: CSVATAYEQYV. As DNA, the CDR3 is TGCAGCGTTGCTACTGCCTACGAGCAGTACGTC.

The V call is TRBV6-6, the J call TRBJ2-1; 8 bases map to TRBD2. The CDR3 consists of 14 residues. Looked up from germline, CDR1 is MNHNY and CDR2 is SVGAGI (reference sequence). V lost 5 bases to trimming and J lost 7 bases; unmatched junction nucleotides: 7. The DNA for the CDR3 is TGTGCCAGCAGTGTAGCGGGGTCGGAGAATGAGCAGTTCTTC. This codes for CASSVAGSENEQFF.

This sequence joins TRBV11-3 and TRBJ2-1; weak D call: TRBD1 (5 bases). The V end lost 4 bases, the J end lost 5 bases, and 12 bases lay between the germline ends. CDR1 SGHNT and CDR2 YENEEA come from the germline V gene. The CDR3 consists of 14 residues. The CDR3 protein is CASSSGLGDNEQFF. As DNA, the CDR3 is TGTGCCAGCAGCTCAGGGCTTGGGGACAATGAGCAGTTCTTC.

The J gene is TRBJ1-6, the V gene TRBV27, with 8 bases aligning to TRBD1. Germline V CDR1 and CDR2: MNHEY, SMNVEV (reference sequence). The CDR3 runs to 16 residues. V shed 5 bases and J 6 bases; nucleotides not matched to a gene: 9. The CDR3 DNA follows: TGTGCCAGCAGTACACCGTTCAGGGGGCTTAATTCACCCCTCCACTTT. Protein: CASSTPFRGLNSPLHF.

This chain uses TRBV9 with TRBJ2-2; D gene uncertain. This CDR3 comprises 15 residues. Germline lookup yields CDR1 SGDLS and CDR2 YYNGEE. V lost 3 bases and J 2 bases, leaving 11 bases between the germline ends. The CDR3 DNA follows: TGTGCCAGCAGCGCTGTAAGGATCAACACCGGGGAGCTGTTTTTT. As protein: CASSAVRINTGELFF.

The rearrangement uses TRBV10-3 and TRBJ2-3; D not resolved. With 1 base removed from V and 3 bases from J, the gap between germline ends came to 2 bases. The CDR3 consists of 12 residues. Germline V gene sequence: CDR1 ENHRY, CDR2 SYGVKD. The CDR3 DNA reads TGTGCCATCAGTGAGTGGACAGATACGCAGTATTTT. This gives the protein CAISEWTDTQYF.

This clone was counted many times. The chain couples TRBV28 to TRBJ1-5; D gene ambiguous. This CDR3 comprises 16 residues. With 2 bases removed from V and 6 bases from J, the gap between germline ends came to 17 bases. Germline assignment: CDR1 MDHEN and CDR2 SYDVKM. CDR3: CASSLASRGVGQPQHF. The CDR3 DNA follows: TGTGCCAGCAGTTTAGCTAGTCGAGGCGTCGGTCAGCCCCAGCATTTT.

The CDR3 nucleotides are TGCGCCAGCAGCCAAGTATATCGAGGTGGCTACACCTTC. Translation: CASSQVYRGGYTF. The V call is TRBV4-1, the J call TRBJ1-2, with D unresolved. There are 13 residues in the CDR3. Germline CDR1 and CDR2: MGHRA and YSYEKL. V dropped 1 base and J dropped 7 bases, with 10 bases sitting between them.

This chain joins TRBV9 and TRBJ2-5, with D maybe TRBD2 (6 bases). This CDR3 comprises 13 residues. Per the germline V gene, CDR1 is SGDLS and CDR2 is YYNGEE. The V end was cut by 5 bases, the J end by 3 bases, with 11 bases between. CDR3 loop: CASSAGRKETQYF. The CDR3, as DNA: TGTGCCAGCAGTGCGGGACGGAAAGAGACCCAGTACTTC.

The gene calls are TRBV30 and TRBJ1-6, with 8 nucleotides matching TRBD1. After removal of 3 bases from V and 14 bases from J, the junction contained 9 bases not matched to a gene. This CDR3 comprises 13 residues. Germline V gives CDR1 GTSNPN, CDR2 SVGIG (reference sequence). Here the CDR3 reads CAWSGDRRGALHF. DNA for the CDR3: TGTGCCTGGAGCGGGGACAGGCGGGGAGCCCTCCACTTT.

J is TRBJ1-5 and V is TRBV12-5, with D possibly TRBD1 on 6 matching bases. Between the trimmed V and J ends, which lost 5 bases and 5 bases, there was a span of 10 bases. The CDR3 totals 13 residues. The germline gives CDR1 LGHNT, CDR2 FRNRAP. The CDR3 DNA reads TGTGCTAGTGGTCTGGGGGCTTATCAGCCCCAGCATTTT. Translation: CASGLGAYQPQHF.

The chain combines TRBV9 with TRBJ2-1; the match to TRBD2 covers 13 bases. The CDR3 consists of 17 residues. J lost 8 bases, V lost 0 bases, and 8 bases had no gene match. From germline, CDR1 is SGDLS and CDR2 YYNGEE. The CDR3 DNA reads TGTGCCAGCAGCGTAGCTCCGGGACTAGCGGGATCTGATGAGCAGTTCTTC. Residues: CASSVAPGLAGSDEQFF.

V gene TRBV27 combines with J gene TRBJ2-7; D not resolved. Looked up from germline, CDR1 is MNHEY and CDR2 is SMNVEV (reference sequence). The CDR3 length is 13 residues. V was clipped by 0 bases and J by 9 bases, with 12 bases between them. The CDR3 is CASSLSDGFPQYV. For the CDR3, the DNA is TGTGCCAGCAGTTTATCGGACGGATTCCCGCAGTACGTC.

The V call is TRBV29-1, the J call TRBJ2-5, with no clear D. The CDR3 has 12 residues. The V and J ends lost 1 base and 2 bases respectively, with 5 bases between them. Germline assignment: CDR1 SQVTM and CDR2 ANQGSEA. For the CDR3, the DNA is TGCAGCGTTGAAGTCTCGCAAGAGACCCAGTACTTC. It specifies CSVEVSQETQYF.

The chain is built from TRBV4-1 and TRBJ1-4, with 7 nucleotides matching TRBD1. CDR3 length: 15 residues. Germline V gives CDR1 MGHRA, CDR2 YSYEKL. The trim removed 2 bases at V and 7 bases at J, leaving 7 bases unmatched. CDR3 in amino acids: CASSQTGTVSEKLFF. The CDR3, as DNA: TGCGCCAGCAGCCAAACCGGGACAGTCTCTGAAAAACTGTTTTTT.

This chain connects TRBV7-9 to TRBJ1-1, with no clear D. The V gene lost 5 bases and the J gene lost 7 bases, with 8 bases spanning the gap. Germline CDR1 reads SEHNR; CDR2 reads FQNEAQ (reference sequence). The CDR3 is 11 residues long. The CDR3 DNA follows: TGTGCCAGCAGCCCCTCTAGTGAAGCTTTCTTT. Translated: CASSPSSEAFF. Full variable domain (rest looked up from reference TRBV7-9 and TRBJ1-1): DTGVSQNPRHKITKRGQNVTFRCDPISEHNRLYWYRQTLGQGPEFLTYFQNEAQLEKSRLLSDRFSAERPKGSFSTLEIQRTEQGDSAMYLCASSPSSEAFFGQGTRLTVV.

V is TRBV24-1 and J is TRBJ2-5; 7 positions agree with TRBD2. The germline CDR1 and CDR2 sequences are KGHDR and SFDVKD. This CDR3 spans 13 amino acids. The V gene end was trimmed by 7 bases and the J gene end by 3 bases; junction bases not matched to a gene: 4. CDR3 nucleotides: TGTGCCACCAGACAAAGCGGGGAAGAGACCCAGTACTTC. This sequence encodes CATRQSGEETQYF.

The chain joins TRBV3-1 (or the pseudogene TRBV3-2) to TRBJ2-7; D not certain. The V end lost 1 base, the J end lost 5 bases, and 6 bases lay between the germline ends. The germline CDR1 and CDR2 sequences are LGHDT and YNNKEL (reference sequence). The CDR3 consists of 12 residues. The CDR3 DNA reads as TGTGCCAGCAGCCAAGTTATCCACGAGCAGTACTTC. This codes for CASSQVIHEQYF.

This clone came up once. The chain combines TRBV3-1 (or the pseudogene TRBV3-2) with TRBJ2-4; D is ambiguous. The germline CDR1 and CDR2 sequences are LGHDT and YNNKEL (reference sequence). The V end lost 1 base, the J end lost 0 bases, and 10 bases lay between the germline ends. The CDR3 has 16 amino acids. CDR3 nucleotide sequence: TGTGCCAGCAGCCAAGTTAGTTCGGGAGCCAAAAACATTCAGTACTTC. Its translation is CASSQVSSGAKNIQYF.

This chain links TRBV28 with TRBJ2-1; 12 nucleotides agree with TRBD2. V lost 5 bases and J lost 7; bases outside the gene matches: 6. This CDR3 is built from 15 residues. Germline CDR1 and CDR2: MDHEN and SYDVKM. In nucleotides, the CDR3 is TGTGCCAGCAGTCCACTAGCGGGAGGCAATAATGAGCAGTTCTTC. This codes for CASSPLAGGNNEQFF.